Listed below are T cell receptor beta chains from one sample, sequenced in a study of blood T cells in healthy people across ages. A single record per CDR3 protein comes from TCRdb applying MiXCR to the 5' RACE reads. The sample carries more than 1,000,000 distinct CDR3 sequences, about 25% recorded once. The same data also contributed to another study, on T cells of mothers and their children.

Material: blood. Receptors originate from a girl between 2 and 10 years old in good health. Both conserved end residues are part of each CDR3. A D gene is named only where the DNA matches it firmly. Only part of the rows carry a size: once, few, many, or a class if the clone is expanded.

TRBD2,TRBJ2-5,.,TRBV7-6,CASSRRSSGRWETQYF,TGTGCCAGCAGCCGAAGATCTAGCGGGAGGTGGGAGACCCAGTACTTC
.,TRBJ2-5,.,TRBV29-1,CSVEGFQETQYF,TGCAGCGTTGAGGGTTTTCAAGAGACCCAGTACTTC
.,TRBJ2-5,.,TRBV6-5,CASSYGLGTVEETQYF,TGTGCCAGCAGTTACGGACTCGGGACCGTTGAAGAGACCCAGTACTTC
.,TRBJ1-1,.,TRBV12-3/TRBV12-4,CASSLAGGKAFF,TGTGCCAGCAGTCTAGCCGGGGGGAAAGCTTTCTTT
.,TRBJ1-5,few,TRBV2,CASSRQNQPQHF,TGTGCCAGCAGTCGACAGAATCAGCCCCAGCATTTT
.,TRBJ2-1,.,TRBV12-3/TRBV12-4,CASSHGGDEQFF,TGTGCCAGCAGTCACGGAGGAGATGAGCAGTTCTTC
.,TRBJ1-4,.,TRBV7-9,CASSLQLEGGEKLFF,TGTGCCAGCAGCTTACAGTTAGAAGGCGGTGAAAAACTGTTTTTT
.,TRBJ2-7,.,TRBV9,CASSVGVAYEQYF,TGTGCCAGCAGCGTAGGGGTGGCCTACGAGCAGTACTTC
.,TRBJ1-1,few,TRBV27,CASSSSDSQLF,TGTGCCAGCAGTTCCTCGGACAGCCAACTCTTT
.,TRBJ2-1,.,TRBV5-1,CASSFSDTYNEQFF,TGCGCCAGCAGCTTTTCGGATACCTACAATGAGCAGTTCTTC
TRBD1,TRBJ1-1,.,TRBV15,CATSWTGRFTEAFF,TGTGCCACCAGCTGGACAGGGAGGTTCACTGAAGCTTTCTTT
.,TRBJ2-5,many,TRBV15,CATSGRDLQETQYF,TGTGCCACCAGCGGTCGGGACCTCCAAGAGACCCAGTACTTC
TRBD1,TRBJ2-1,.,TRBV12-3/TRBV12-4,CASSLPRGLNQETQHF,TGTGCCAGCAGTCTCCCCAGGGGGTTAAACCAAGAGACCCAGCACTTC
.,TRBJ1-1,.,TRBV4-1,CASSHLTGSTEAFF,TGCGCCAGCAGCCATTTAACAGGTAGCACTGAAGCTTTCTTT
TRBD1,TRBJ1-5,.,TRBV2,CASSDPRDRVMQPQHF,TGTGCCAGCAGTGATCCCCGGGACAGGGTCATGCAGCCCCAGCATTTT
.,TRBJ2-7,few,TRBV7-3,CASSPPLGQSYEQYF,TGTGCCAGCAGCCCACCGCTCGGACAGTCCTACGAGCAGTACTTC
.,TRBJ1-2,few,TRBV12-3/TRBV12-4,CASSPHLAPLDDGYTF,TGTGCCAGCAGTCCCCATCTTGCCCCCCTAGATGATGGCTACACCTTC
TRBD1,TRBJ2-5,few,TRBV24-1,CATRQGAGETQYF,TGTGCCACCAGACAGGGGGCTGGGGAGACCCAGTACTTC
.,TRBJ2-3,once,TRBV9,CASSVTGTPDTQYF,TGTGCCAGCAGCGTGACCGGGACCCCAGATACGCAGTATTTT
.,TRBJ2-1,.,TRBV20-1,CTASLTNNEQFF,TGCACTGCTAGCCTGACCAACAATGAGCAGTTCTTC
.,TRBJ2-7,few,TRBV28,CASRETSRTYEQYF,TGTGCCAGCAGAGAGACTAGTAGGACCTACGAGCAGTACTTC
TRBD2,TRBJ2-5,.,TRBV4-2,CASSQVQGTSASQETQYF,TGTGCCAGCAGCCAAGTTCAGGGGACTAGCGCCAGCCAAGAGACCCAGTACTTC
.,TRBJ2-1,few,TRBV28,CASSSTATQRFYNEQFF,TGTGCCAGCAGCTCCACAGCTACACAACGATTTTACAATGAGCAGTTCTTC
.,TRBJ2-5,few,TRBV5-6,CASSISELETQYF,TGTGCCAGCAGCATCAGTGAGCTAGAGACCCAGTACTTC
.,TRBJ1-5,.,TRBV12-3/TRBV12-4,CASSSDSVQPQRF,TGTGCCAGCAGTTCCGATTCTGTTCAGCCCCAGCGTTTT
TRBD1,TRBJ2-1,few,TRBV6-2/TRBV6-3,CASGDRGDTNEQFF,TGTGCCAGCGGGGACAGGGGGGATACGAATGAGCAGTTCTTC
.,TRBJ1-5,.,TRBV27,CATSTSWKGDSNQPQHF,TGTGCCACCTCAACAAGCTGGAAAGGAGATAGCAATCAGCCCCAGCATTTT
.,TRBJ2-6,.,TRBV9,CASSVGRFSIANVLTF,TGTGCCAGCAGCGTCGGACGGTTTTCGATAGCCAACGTCCTGACTTTC
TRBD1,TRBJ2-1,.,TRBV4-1,CASSPHWTGNNEQFF,TGCGCCAGCAGCCCCCATTGGACAGGGAACAATGAGCAGTTCTTC
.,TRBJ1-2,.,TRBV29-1,CSVGTGVGYGYTF,TGCAGCGTGGGTACCGGGGTGGGATATGGCTACACCTTC
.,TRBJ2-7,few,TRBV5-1,CASSFVANYEQYF,TGCGCCAGCAGCTTCGTGGCCAACTACGAGCAGTACTTC
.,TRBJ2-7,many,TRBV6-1,CASSDYYEQYF,TGTGCCAGCAGTGACTACTACGAGCAGTACTTC
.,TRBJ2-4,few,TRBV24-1,CATARGVVWF,TGTGCCACCGCTAGAGGAGTTGTGTGGTTC
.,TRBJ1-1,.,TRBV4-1,CASSHFGGAEAFF,TGCGCCAGCAGCCACTTTGGGGGGGCTGAAGCTTTCTTT
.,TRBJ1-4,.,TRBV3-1,CASSQDTNPATNEKLFF,TGTGCCAGCAGCCAAGATACGAACCCTGCAACTAATGAAAAACTGTTTTTT
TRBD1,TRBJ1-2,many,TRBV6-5,CASSFGTVNRGDYGYTF,TGTGCCAGCAGTTTCGGGACCGTAAACAGGGGGGACTATGGCTACACCTTC
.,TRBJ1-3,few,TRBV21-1,CASSKVGDTIYF,TGTGCCAGCAGCAAAGTGGGGGACACCATATATTTT
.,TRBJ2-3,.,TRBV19,CASSRGRDFTDTQYF,TGTGCCAGTAGTAGAGGACGAGACTTCACAGATACGCAGTATTTT
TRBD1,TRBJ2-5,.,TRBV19,CASTDRGEQETQYF,TGTGCCAGCACTGACAGGGGGGAGCAAGAGACCCAGTACTTC
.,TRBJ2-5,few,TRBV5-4,CASSFWGGVETQYF,TGTGCCAGCAGCTTTTGGGGAGGTGTGGAGACCCAGTACTTC
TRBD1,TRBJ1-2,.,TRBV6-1,CASRDRLVGGYTF,TGTGCCAGCCGGGACAGGCTCGTAGGTGGCTACACCTTC
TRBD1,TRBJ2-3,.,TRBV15,CATSTGTVDSTDTQYF,TGTGCCACCAGCACCGGGACAGTCGACAGCACAGATACGCAGTATTTT
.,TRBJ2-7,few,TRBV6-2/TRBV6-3,CASSYGVVAEQYF,TGTGCCAGCAGTTACGGAGTAGTCGCCGAGCAGTACTTC